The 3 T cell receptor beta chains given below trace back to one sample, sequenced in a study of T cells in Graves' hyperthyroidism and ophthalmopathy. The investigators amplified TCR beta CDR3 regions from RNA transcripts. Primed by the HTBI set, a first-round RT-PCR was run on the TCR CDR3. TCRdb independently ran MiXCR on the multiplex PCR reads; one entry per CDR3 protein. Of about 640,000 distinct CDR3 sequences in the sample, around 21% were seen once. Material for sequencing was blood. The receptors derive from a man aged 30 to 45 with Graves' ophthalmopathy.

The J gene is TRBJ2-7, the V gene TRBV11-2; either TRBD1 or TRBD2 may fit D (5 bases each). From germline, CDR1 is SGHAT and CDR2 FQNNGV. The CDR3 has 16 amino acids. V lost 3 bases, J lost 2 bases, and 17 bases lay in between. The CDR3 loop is CASSFFGGAPPYEQYF. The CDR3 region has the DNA TGTGCCAGCAGCTTCTTTGGGGGAGCCCCACCCTACGAGCAGTACTTC. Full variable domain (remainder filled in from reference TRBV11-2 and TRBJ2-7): EAGVAQSPRYKIIEKRQSVAFWCNPISGHATLYWYQQILGQGPKLLIQFQNNGVVDDSQLPKDRFSAERLKGVDSTLKIQPAKLEDSAVYLCASSFFGGAPPYEQYFGPGTRLTVT.

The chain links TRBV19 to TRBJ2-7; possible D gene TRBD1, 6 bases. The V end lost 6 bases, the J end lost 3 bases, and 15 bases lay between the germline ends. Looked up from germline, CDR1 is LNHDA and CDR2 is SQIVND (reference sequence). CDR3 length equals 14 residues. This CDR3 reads CASSNFQGRYEQYF. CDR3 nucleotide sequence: TGTGCCAGTAGCAACTTTCAGGGGCGCTACGAGCAGTACTTC.

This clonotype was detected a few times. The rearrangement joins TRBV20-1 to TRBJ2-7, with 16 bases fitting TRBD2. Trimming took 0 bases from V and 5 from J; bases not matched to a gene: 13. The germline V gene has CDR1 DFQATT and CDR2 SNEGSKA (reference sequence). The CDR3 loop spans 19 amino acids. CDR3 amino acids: CSARDSSGTSGRASDEQYF. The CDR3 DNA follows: TGCAGTGCTAGAGATTCCTCCGGGACTAGCGGGAGGGCCAGTGACGAGCAGTACTTC.